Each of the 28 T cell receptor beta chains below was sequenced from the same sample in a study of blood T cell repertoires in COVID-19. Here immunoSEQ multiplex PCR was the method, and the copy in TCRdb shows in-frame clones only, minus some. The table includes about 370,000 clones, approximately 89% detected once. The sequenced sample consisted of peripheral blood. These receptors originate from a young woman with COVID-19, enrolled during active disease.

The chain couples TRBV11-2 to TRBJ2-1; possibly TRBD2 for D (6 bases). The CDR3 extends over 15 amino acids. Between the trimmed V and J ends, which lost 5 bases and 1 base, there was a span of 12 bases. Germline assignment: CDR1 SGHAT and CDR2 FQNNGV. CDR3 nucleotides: TGTGCCAGCAGCCATAGCGGAACTTCCTACAATGAGCAGTTCTTC. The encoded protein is CASSHSGTSYNEQFF.

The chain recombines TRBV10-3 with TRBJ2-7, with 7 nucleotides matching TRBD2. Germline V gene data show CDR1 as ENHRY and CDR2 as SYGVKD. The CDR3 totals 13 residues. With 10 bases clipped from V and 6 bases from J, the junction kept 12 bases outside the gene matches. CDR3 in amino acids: CASGRRERGEQYF. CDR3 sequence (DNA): TGTGCCAGTGGGAGGCGGGAGAGGGGCGAGCAGTACTTC.

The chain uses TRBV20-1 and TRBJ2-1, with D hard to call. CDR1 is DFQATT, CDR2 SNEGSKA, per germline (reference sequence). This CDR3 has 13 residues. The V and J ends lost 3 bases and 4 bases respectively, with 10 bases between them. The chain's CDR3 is CSASDLVYNEQFF. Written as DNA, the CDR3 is TGCAGTGCTAGTGATCTAGTTTACAATGAGCAGTTCTTC.

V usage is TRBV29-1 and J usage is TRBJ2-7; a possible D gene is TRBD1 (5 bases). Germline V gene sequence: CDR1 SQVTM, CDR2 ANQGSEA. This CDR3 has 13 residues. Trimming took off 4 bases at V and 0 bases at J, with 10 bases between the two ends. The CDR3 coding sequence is TGCAGCGTTGCCGCGGACAACTCCTACGAGCAGTACTTC. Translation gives CSVAADNSYEQYF.

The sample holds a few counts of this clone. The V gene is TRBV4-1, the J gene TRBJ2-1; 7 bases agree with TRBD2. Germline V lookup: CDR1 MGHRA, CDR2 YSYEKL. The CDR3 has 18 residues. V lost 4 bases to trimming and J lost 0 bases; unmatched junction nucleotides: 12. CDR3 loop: CASSPGLAGKSSYNEQFF. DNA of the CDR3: TGCGCCAGCAGCCCCGGATTAGCGGGTAAGAGCTCCTACAATGAGCAGTTCTTC.

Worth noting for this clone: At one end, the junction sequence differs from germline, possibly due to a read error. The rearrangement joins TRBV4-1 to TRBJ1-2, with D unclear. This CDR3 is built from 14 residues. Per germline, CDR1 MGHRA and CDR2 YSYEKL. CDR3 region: CASSQDTRPYGCTF. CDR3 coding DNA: TGCGCCAGCAGCCAAGATACACGTCCGTATGGCTGCACCTTC.

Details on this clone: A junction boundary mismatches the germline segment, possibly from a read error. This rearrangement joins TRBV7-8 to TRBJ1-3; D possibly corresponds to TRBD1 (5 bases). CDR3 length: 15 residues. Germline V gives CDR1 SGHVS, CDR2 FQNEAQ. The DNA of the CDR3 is TGTGCCAGCAGCCGAGCGGGGGGGAGTGGAGACACCATATATTTT. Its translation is CASSRAGGSGDTIYF.

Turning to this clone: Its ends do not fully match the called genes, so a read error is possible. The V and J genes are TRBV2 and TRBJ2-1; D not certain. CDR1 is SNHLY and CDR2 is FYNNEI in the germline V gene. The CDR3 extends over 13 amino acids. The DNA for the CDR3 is TGTGCCAGCAGCGAAGACTTCCAAAATGAGCAGTTCTTC. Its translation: CASSEDFQNEQFF.

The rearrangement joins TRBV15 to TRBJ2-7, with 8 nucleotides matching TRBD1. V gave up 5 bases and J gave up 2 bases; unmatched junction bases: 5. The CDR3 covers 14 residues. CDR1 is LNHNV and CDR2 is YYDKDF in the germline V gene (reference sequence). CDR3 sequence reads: CATSPRTGPYEQYF. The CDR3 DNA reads TGTGCCACCAGCCCCCGGACAGGGCCCTACGAGCAGTACTTC.

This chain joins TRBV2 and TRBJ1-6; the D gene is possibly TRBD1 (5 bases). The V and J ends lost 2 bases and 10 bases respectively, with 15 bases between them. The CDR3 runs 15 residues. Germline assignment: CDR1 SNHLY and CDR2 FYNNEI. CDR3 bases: TGTGCCAGCAGTGAATGGGGGGGGATTGAATCACCCCTCCACTTT. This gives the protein CASSEWGGIESPLHF.

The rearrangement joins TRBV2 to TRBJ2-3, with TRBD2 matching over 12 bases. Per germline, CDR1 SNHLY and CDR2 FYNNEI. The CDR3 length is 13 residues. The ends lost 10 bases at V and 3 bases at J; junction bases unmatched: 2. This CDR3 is CATGLAGTDTQYF. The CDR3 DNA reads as TGTGCCACAGGACTAGCGGGGACAGATACGCAGTATTTT.

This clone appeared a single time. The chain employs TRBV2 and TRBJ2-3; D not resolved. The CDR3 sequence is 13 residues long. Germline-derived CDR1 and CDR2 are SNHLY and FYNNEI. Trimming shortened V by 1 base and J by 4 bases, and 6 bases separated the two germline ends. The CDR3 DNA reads TGTGCCAGCAGTGAAGGTTGGCCAGATACGCAGTATTTT. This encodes CASSEGWPDTQYF.

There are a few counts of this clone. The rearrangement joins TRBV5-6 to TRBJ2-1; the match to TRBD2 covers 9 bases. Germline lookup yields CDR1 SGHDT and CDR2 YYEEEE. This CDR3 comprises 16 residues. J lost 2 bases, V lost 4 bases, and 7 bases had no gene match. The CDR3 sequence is CASSPRAGGAYNEQFF. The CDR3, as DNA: TGTGCCAGCAGCCCGAGAGCGGGAGGCGCCTACAATGAGCAGTTCTTC.

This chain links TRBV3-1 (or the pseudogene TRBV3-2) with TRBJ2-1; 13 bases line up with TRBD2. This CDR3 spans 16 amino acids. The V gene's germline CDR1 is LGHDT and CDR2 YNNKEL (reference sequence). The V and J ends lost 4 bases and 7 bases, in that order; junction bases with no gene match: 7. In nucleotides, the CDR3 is TGTGCCAGCAGCCCGGGACTAGCGGGAACCGGGAATGAGCAGTTCTTC. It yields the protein CASSPGLAGTGNEQFF.

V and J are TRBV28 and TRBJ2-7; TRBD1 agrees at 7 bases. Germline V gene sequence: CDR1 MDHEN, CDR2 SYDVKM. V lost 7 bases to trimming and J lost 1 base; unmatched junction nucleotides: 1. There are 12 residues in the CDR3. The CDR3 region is CASKDRSYEQYF. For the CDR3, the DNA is TGTGCCAGCAAGGACAGGTCCTACGAGCAGTACTTC.

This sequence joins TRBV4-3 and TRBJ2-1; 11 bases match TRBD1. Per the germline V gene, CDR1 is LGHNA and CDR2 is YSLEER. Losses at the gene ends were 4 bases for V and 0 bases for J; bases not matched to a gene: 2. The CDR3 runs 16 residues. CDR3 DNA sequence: TGCGCCAGCAGCCTCGGGACAGGGGGCTCCTACAATGAGCAGTTCTTC. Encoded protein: CASSLGTGGSYNEQFF.

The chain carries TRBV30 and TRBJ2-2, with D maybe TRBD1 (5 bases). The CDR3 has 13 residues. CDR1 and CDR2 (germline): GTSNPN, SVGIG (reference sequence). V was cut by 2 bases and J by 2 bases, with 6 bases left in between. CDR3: CAWSTGNTGELFF. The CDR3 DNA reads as TGTGCCTGGAGTACAGGAAACACCGGGGAGCTGTTTTTT. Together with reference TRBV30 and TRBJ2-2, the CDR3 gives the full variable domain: SQTIHQWPATLVQPVGSPLSLECTVEGTSNPNLYWYRQAAGRGLQLLFYSVGIGQISSEVPQNLSASRPQDRQFILSSKKLLLSDSGFYLCAWSTGNTGELFFGEGSRLTVL.

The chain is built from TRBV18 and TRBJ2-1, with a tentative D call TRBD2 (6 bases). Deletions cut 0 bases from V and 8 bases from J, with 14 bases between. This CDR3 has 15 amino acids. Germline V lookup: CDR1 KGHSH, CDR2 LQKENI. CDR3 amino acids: CASSPPWDGEDEQFF. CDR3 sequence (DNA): TGTGCCAGCTCACCACCGTGGGACGGGGAGGATGAGCAGTTCTTC.

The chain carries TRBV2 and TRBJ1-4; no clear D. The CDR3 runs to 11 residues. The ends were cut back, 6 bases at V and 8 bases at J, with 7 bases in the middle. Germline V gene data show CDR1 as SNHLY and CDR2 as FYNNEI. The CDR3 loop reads CASSSSEKLFF. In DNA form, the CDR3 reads TGTGCCAGCAGCTCCTCCGAAAAACTGTTTTTT.

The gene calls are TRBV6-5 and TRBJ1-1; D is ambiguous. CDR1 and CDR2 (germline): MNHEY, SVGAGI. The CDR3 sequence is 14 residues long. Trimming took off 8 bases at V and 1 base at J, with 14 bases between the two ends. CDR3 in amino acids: CASSSGESNTEAFF. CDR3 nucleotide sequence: TGTGCCAGCTCAAGTGGGGAGTCGAACACTGAAGCTTTCTTT.

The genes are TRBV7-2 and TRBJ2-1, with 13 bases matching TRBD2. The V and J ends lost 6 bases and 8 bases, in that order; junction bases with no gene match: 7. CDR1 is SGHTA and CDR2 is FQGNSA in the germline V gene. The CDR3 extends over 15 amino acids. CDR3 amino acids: CASSQTSGRWDEQFF. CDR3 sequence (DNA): TGTGCCAGCAGTCAGACTAGCGGGAGGTGGGATGAGCAGTTCTTC.

This CDR3 reads CASSQLDLYEQYF. As DNA, the CDR3 is TGCGCCAGCAGCCAACTAGATCTCTACGAGCAGTACTTC. The J gene is TRBJ2-7, the V gene TRBV4-1; no clear D gene. The CDR3 contains 13 residues. V lost 2 bases, J lost 3 bases, and 8 bases lay in between. Per germline, CDR1 MGHRA and CDR2 YSYEKL.

CDR3 nucleotides: TGTGCCAGCAGCCTCAGAGGGGCTAGCGGCACAGATACGCAGTATTTT. Its protein is CASSLRGASGTDTQYF. V and J are TRBV11-2 and TRBJ2-3; a weak D match, TRBD2 (6 bases). Germline V CDR1 and CDR2: SGHAT, FQNNGV. V was pared by 5 bases and J by 1 base, with 16 bases between. The CDR3 covers 16 residues.

This chain's CDR3 is CASSFSAGRDEQFF. DNA of the CDR3: TGTGCCAGCAGCTTTAGTGCGGGGAGGGATGAGCAGTTCTTC. The V call is TRBV7-3, the J call TRBJ2-1, with 7 bases lining up with TRBD2. In germline, CDR1 is SGHTA, CDR2 FQGTGA. This CDR3 comprises 14 residues. J gave up 8 bases and V 3 bases, and 7 bases lay outside the gene matches.

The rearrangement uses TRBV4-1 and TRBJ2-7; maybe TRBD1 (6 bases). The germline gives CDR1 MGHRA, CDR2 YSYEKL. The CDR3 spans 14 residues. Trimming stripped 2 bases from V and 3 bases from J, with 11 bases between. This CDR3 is CASSQWADSYEQYF. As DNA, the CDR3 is TGCGCCAGCAGCCAATGGGCGGACAGCTACGAGCAGTACTTC.

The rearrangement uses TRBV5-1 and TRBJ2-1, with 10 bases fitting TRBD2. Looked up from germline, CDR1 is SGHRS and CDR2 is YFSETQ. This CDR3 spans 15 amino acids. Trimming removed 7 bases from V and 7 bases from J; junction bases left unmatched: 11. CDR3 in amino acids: CASRYGLAASNEQFF. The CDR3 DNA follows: TGCGCCAGCCGCTATGGACTAGCGGCTTCTAATGAGCAGTTCTTC.

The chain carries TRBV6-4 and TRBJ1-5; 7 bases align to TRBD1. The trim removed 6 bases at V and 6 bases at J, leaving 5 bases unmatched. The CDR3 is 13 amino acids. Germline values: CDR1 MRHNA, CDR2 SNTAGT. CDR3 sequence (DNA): TGTGCCAGCAGAACAGGGGTGGGTCAGCCCCAGCATTTT. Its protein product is CASRTGVGQPQHF.

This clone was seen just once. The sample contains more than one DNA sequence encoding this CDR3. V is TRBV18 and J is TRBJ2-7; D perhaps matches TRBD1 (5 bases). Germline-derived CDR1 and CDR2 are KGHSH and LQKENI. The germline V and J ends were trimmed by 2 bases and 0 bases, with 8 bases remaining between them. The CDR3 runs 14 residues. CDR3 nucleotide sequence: TGTGCCAGCTCACCAGACAGCAGCTCCTACGAGCAGTACTTC. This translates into CASSPDSSSYEQYF.